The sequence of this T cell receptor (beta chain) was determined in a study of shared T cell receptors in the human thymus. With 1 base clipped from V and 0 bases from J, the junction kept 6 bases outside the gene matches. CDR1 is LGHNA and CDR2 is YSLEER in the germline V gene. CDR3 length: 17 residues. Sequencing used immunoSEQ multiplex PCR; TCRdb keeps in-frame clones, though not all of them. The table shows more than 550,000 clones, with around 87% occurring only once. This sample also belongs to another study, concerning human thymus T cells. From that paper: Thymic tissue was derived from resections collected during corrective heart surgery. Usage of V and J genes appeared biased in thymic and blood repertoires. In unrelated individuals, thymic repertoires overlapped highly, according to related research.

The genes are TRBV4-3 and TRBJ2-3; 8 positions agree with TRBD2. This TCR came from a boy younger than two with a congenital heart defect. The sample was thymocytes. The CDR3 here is CASSQVVTSGSTDTQYF. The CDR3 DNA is TGCGCCAGCAGCCAAGTGGTCACTAGCGGAAGCACAGATACGCAGTATTTT.